The clone carrying this TCR beta chain was recorded at least ten times. Its specificity is not known. This sample is part of a study of T cells in Graves' hyperthyroidism and ophthalmopathy. Study context: The authors collected peripheral blood at initial diagnosis, before any treatment. Study-wide results and limits: Ophthalmopathy was told apart from stable hyperthyroidism by a 13 V-J model.

The V gene lost 4 bases and the J gene lost 3 bases, with 16 bases spanning the gap. The length of the CDR3 is 16 residues. RNA transcripts were the template for amplifying TCR beta CDR3 regions. Researchers ran a first-round RT-PCR on the TCR CDR3 using the HTBI primer set. TCRdb ran MiXCR on the multiplex PCR reads and lists one entry per CDR3 protein. Of roughly 750,000 distinct CDR3 sequences listed, about a sixth are singletons. Exclusion followed for patients with uncontrolled infection, other autoimmune disease, pregnancy or lactation. The receptor's source is a man between 18 and 35 years old with Graves' hyperthyroidism. The material sequenced was blood. This rearrangement joins TRBV12-3 or TRBV12-4 to TRBJ1-5; a weak D match, TRBD1 (6 bases). As DNA, the CDR3 is TGTGCCAGCAGTTCCCGGGACATACGGGACAATCAGCCCCAGCATTTT. It encodes CASSSRDIRDNQPQHF.